This TCR beta chain was captured by sequencing in a study of blood T cell repertoires in COVID-19. The CDR3 is made up of 14 amino acids. The junction had 3 bases not matched to a gene; V was cut back by 4 bases and J by 5 bases. The germline V gene encodes CDR1 SGHKS and CDR2 YYEKEE (reference sequence). The assay was immunoSEQ multiplex PCR, and TCRdb's table has in-frame clones only and misses some. Counted here are fewer than 350,000 clones, more than 70% occurring once; the ten biggest clones make up 7.8%. Sequencing used peripheral blood. The clonotype was recovered from a woman aged 45-65 years who had recovered from COVID-19. The chain recombines TRBV5-5 with TRBJ1-6; 7 bases are shared with TRBD1. The CDR3 loop is CASSRDRDNSPLHF. CDR3 nucleotide sequence: TGTGCCAGCAGCCGGGACAGAGATAATTCACCCCTCCACTTT. The full variable domain, in which reference TRBV5-5 and TRBJ1-6 provide the parts outside the CDR3, is DAGVTQSPTHLIKTRGQQVTLRCSPISGHKSVSWYQQVLGQGPQFIFQYYEKEERGRGNFPDRFSARQFPNYSSELNVNALLLGDSALYLCASSRDRDNSPLHFGNGTRLTVT.